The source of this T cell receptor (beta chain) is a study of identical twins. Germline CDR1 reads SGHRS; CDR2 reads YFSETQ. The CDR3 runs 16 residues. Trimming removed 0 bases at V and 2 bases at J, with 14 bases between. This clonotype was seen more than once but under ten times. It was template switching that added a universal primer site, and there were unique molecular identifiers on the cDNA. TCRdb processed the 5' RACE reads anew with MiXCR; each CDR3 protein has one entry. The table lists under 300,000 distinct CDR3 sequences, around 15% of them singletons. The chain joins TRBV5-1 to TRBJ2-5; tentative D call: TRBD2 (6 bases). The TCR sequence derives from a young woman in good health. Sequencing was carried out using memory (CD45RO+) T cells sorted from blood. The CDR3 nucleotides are TGCGCCAGCAGCTTGGGGTTAGCGGAGTTACAAGAGACCCAGTACTTC. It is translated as CASSLGLAELQETQYF.